This T cell receptor (beta chain) emerged from a study of CXCR3-negative and CXCR3-positive naive CD8 T cells (dated by TCRdb to the late 2010s). Concerning the study at large: In total, about 135 million TRB reads were obtained, which works out to roughly 1.5 +/- 0.3 million reads per library. Data from ten or so donors, pooled across two independent experiments, went into the diversity and physicochemical repertoire analyses. For the TRBV-TRBJ cluster analysis, the naive subsets came from 5 or 6 donors, while the memory cells came from 3 donors.

Sequencing used a NextSeq 550. The Human TCR Profiling Kit (MiLaboratory) was used to prepare UMI-labeled 5' RACE TRB cDNA libraries. The full amount of extracted RNA was used for cDNA synthesis, and the full amount of resulting cDNA was used for PCR amplification. The libraries were made side by side, with each library going through the same number of PCR cycles. Regarding the original processing steps: About 53,000 +/- 9,400 unique UMI-labeled TRB cDNA molecules per library were extracted with MIGEC and MiXCR, with at least two reads per UMI required. An average of roughly 40,000 +/- 10,000 functional in-frame TRB CDR3 nucleotide clonotypes without stop codons was found per library. After each sample was downsampled to 5000 UMI-labeled TRB molecules, VDJtools was used to calculate diversity metrics such as normalized Shannon-Wiener and Chao1. For the central five CDR3 residues, VDJtools calculated physicochemical properties weighted by clonotype size, namely interaction energy, strength, volume and Kidera factor 4. One entry per CDR3 protein sequence results from the TCRdb reprocessing of the reads, with DNA left out. These V and J calls rely on TCRdb rather than the paper's analysis. The table kept for this sample lists fewer than 55,000 distinct CDR3 sequences. The biggest ten clones account for over 1.2% of the sample.

To note about this clonotype: The clone's antigen remains unknown.

The study at large found these results: TRBV-TRBJ usage was similar between naive CXCR3-negative and CXCR3-positive cells from the same donor, while memory cells showed distinct patterns. Both naive subsets had comparably high repertoire diversity, while memory CD8+ T cells had much lower repertoire diversity. Surface CD5, linked to self-reactivity in mice, was comparable between naive subsets; TCR interaction strength was therefore also inferred from TRB CDR3 physicochemical properties. Compared with CXCR3-negative naive cells, CXCR3-positive naive cells had TRB CDR3s with higher hydrophobicity (lower Kidera factor 4), lower energy, and higher strength and volume indices. Freshly isolated PBMCs were used for most assays because CXCR3 expression partially decreased after cryopreservation.

Each CD8+ T cell subset was flow-sorted in triplicate, with roughly 330,000 cells per subset placed directly into RLT lysis buffer. Naive CD8+ T cells were defined stringently as CD45RO-CCR7+CD27+CD95- to exclude memory contaminants. Peripheral blood mononuclear cells were isolated from buffy coats using standard density gradient centrifugation. A FACSAria III was used to flow-sort naive CD8+ T cells into CXCR3-negative and CXCR3-positive populations. Total RNA was extracted from sorted cells using an RNeasy Mini Kit. Measured from the cysteine to the phenylalanine, the CDR3 is 17 residues long. No DNA has been recorded.

The sample was naive CXCR3- CD8+ T cells from blood. The cell subset or site tag for this specimen amounts to: CD45RO-CCR7+CD27+CD95- naive CD8+ T cells lacking CXCR3 (TNR3-). This sequence was found in a human donor in good health. Some clones in this sample may be carry-over from other donors' samples. The V and J segments used are TRBV21-1 and TRBJ1-1; TCRdb designates TRBD1, a call that cannot be tested without DNA. TRBV21-1 is an annotated pseudogene. For the CDR3, the sequence is CASSKLKGTRLNTEAFF.